This T cell receptor (beta chain) was sequenced in a study of cytomegalovirus exposure and HLA in healthy donors. Study-wide results and caveats: The study recorded around 160 TCR beta chains that were cytomegalovirus-associated.

The PCR used 60 Vbeta and 13 Jbeta primers. Sequencing was performed with immunoSEQ multiplex PCR; in TCRdb, only in-frame clones are kept and a portion is missing. Of around 93,000 clones in the sample, roughly 80% were seen once. Among the donors, all were healthy bone marrow donors. Comment on this clone: What it binds is unknown.

V lost 2 bases, J lost 4 bases, and 6 bases stayed unmatched. The CDR3 length is 17 residues. Germline V gene data show CDR1 as SGHTA and CDR2 as FQGNSA. V is TRBV7-2 and J is TRBJ2-5; 14 bases align to TRBD2. The clonotype comes from a man in his thirties or forties in good health and CMV-seropositive. The sequencing input was PBMCs. In DNA form, the CDR3 reads TGTGCCAGCAGCTTAACCCTGGGACTAGCGGGGGCAGAGACCCAGTACTTC. This translates into CASSLTLGLAGAETQYF. The full variable domain, in which reference TRBV7-2 and TRBJ2-5 provide the parts outside the CDR3, is GAGVSQSPSNKVTEKGKDVELRCDPISGHTALYWYRQSLGQGLEFLIYFQGNSAPDKSGLPSDRFSAERTGGSVSTLTIQRTQQEDSAVYLCASSLTLGLAGAETQYFGPGTRLLVL.